This T cell receptor (beta chain) is drawn from a study of shared clonotypes between healthy human individuals. Study-wide background: Donor composition was a couple of women and three men, aged 18 to 49.

Study findings and constraints: Owing to a small donor count, the genetic and exposure-history diversity represented was limited.

All participating donors were Caucasian adults from Nashville, Tennessee. Here immunoSEQ multiplex PCR was the method, and the copy in TCRdb shows in-frame clones only, minus some. The table records some 450,000 clones, roughly three quarters of them present only once. This clone turned up a few times. No antigen is known for it. Material: PBMCs. This sequence originates from a woman in her forties in good health. Some clones in this sample may be carry-over from other donors' samples.

CDR3 in DNA: TGTGCCAGCAGTGTAGAAGCGGGAGGGCCGGATGAGCAGTTCTTC. Encoded protein: CASSVEAGGPDEQFF. The chain uses TRBV6-1 and TRBJ2-1; 10 nucleotides line up with TRBD2. Unmatched junction bases numbered 8, after V lost 4 bases and J lost 8 bases. The germline CDR1 and CDR2 sequences are MNHNS and SASEGT. The CDR3 has 15 residues.